These 27 T cell receptor beta chains were all obtained from the same sample, sequenced in a study of T cells in Graves' hyperthyroidism and ophthalmopathy. Amplified TCR beta CDR3 regions came from RNA transcripts. In the first-round RT-PCR of the TCR CDR3, the HTBI primer set was used. TCRdb re-derived calls from the multiplex PCR reads in MiXCR, one entry per CDR3 protein. Of approximately 480,000 distinct CDR3 sequences in the sample, 20% to 25% were seen once. The specimen sequenced was blood. These receptors were collected from a man between 18 and 35 years old with Graves' hyperthyroidism.

This clonotype was seen repeatedly, ten times or more. The rearrangement joins TRBV12-3 or TRBV12-4 to TRBJ1-5; a weak D match, TRBD1 (5 bases). This CDR3 is built from 15 residues. Trimming cost V 7 bases and J 7 bases, with 20 bases left between them. The CDR3, as DNA: TGTGCCAGCACCCTGGGACCTCCTTTCGGCCAGCCCCAGCATTTT. Its protein is CASTLGPPFGQPQHF.

The rearrangement uses TRBV5-1 and TRBJ2-7, with 11 positions matching TRBD1. V trimming: 7 bases; J trimming: 5 bases; junction bases outside the gene matches: 11. Germline V gives CDR1 SGHRS, CDR2 YFSETQ. The CDR3 loop spans 15 amino acids. DNA for the CDR3: TGCGCCAGCCGACTCCCGGGACAGGGGGGTGACGAGCAGTACTTC. Protein sequence: CASRLPGQGGDEQYF.

This clonotype was detected ten times or more. The chain couples TRBV2 to TRBJ1-5; no clear D gene. Trimming left V 6 bases short and J 4 bases short, with 16 bases between. Germline CDR1 SNHLY, CDR2 FYNNEI. The CDR3 is made up of 15 amino acids. For the CDR3, the DNA is TGTGCCAGCAGAGGTGAGGTGGGGAGAAATCAGCCCCAGCATTTT. Its protein is CASRGEVGRNQPQHF.

The V and J genes are TRBV30 and TRBJ1-1; 10 nucleotides line up with TRBD1. The junction had 8 bases not matched to a gene; V was cut back by 3 bases and J by 7 bases. The CDR3 sequence is 14 residues long. From germline, CDR1 is GTSNPN and CDR2 SVGIG (reference sequence). The CDR3 loop reads CAWSWGQGKIEAFF. The CDR3 bases are TGTGCCTGGAGCTGGGGACAGGGGAAAATTGAAGCTTTCTTT.

In regard to this clonotype: This sequence may be a read error, since a much larger clone differs from it by one base. CDR3 sequence reads: CASRGEGWEPQHF. The DNA for the CDR3 is TGTGCCAGCAGGGGAGAGGGTTGGGAGCCCCAGCATTTT. This sequence joins TRBV6-1 and TRBJ1-5; no clear D. The germline V and J ends were trimmed by 6 bases and 8 bases, with 14 bases remaining between them. The length of the CDR3 is 13 residues. Germline V gene data show CDR1 as MNHNS and CDR2 as SASEGT.

This clonotype showed up just a few times. This chain joins TRBV4-1 and TRBJ1-1; the match to TRBD1 covers 8 bases. Germline CDR1 MGHRA, CDR2 YSYEKL. The J segment lost 11 bases and the V segment lost 1 base, leaving 12 bases of the junction unmatched. This CDR3 contains 15 residues. CDR3: CASSQVVRGLNGAFF. The CDR3 nucleotides read TGCGCCAGCAGCCAAGTCGTCAGGGGGCTAAACGGGGCTTTCTTT.

This clonotype was seen a few times. The chain links TRBV6-1 to TRBJ2-2; the D gene is possibly TRBD2 (6 bases). V was clipped by 5 bases and J by 3 bases, with 13 bases between them. The CDR3 runs to 15 residues. The germline CDR1 and CDR2 sequences are MNHNS and SASEGT. The CDR3 is CASSTLALDTGELFF. CDR3 DNA: TGTGCCAGCAGTACCCTAGCGCTGGACACCGGGGAGCTGTTTTTT.

A word on this clonotype: This may be a read error, as it is one base from a much larger clone. Given the absence of the conserved phenylalanine or tryptophan at the CDR3 end, a read error is likely. The CDR3 spells CSVGGQGQLYGYTL. Here the CDR3 DNA reads TGCAGCGTTGGGGGGCAGGGGCAGCTCTATGGCTACACCCTC. The V and J genes are TRBV29-1 and TRBJ1-2, with D possibly matching TRBD1 (6 bases). CDR1 is SQVTM and CDR2 is ANQGSEA in the germline V gene. Trimming pared 4 bases from V and 4 bases from J, leaving 16 bases between. This CDR3 is 14 amino acids long.

In regard to this clonotype: A read error may be the cause here, since a much bigger clone is one base away. The rearrangement uses TRBV11-2 and TRBJ1-2; a weak D match, TRBD1 (5 bases). Germline CDR1 is SGHAT and CDR2 is FQNNGV. CDR3 size: 11 residues. Here the CDR3 DNA reads TGTGCCGGCAGCTTAGACAGCGGCTACACCTTC. Amino acid sequence: CAGSLDSGYTF.

This clonotype was counted at least ten times. The chain employs TRBV6-1 and TRBJ1-2; D is unclear. Germline V gene data show CDR1 as MNHNS and CDR2 as SASEGT. This CDR3 has 15 residues. V was trimmed by 2 bases and J by 0 bases, leaving 10 bases between them. CDR3 loop: CASSETAASNYGYTF. CDR3 nucleotide sequence: TGTGCCAGCAGTGAAACGGCGGCTTCTAACTATGGCTACACCTTC.

This clonotype came up many times. The rearrangement links TRBV28 to TRBJ1-2, with D hard to call. CDR3 length: 14 residues. CDR1 MDHEN and CDR2 SYDVKM come from the germline V gene. Trimming removed 3 bases at V and 4 bases at J, with 12 bases between. The CDR3 protein is CASSLNPSGYGYTF. Here the CDR3 DNA reads TGTGCCAGCAGTTTGAATCCTAGCGGCTATGGCTACACCTTC.

V and J are TRBV10-3 and TRBJ2-5, with D possibly called TRBD1 or TRBD2 (6 bases each). Germline V gene data show CDR1 as ENHRY and CDR2 as SYGVKD. Trimming took off 10 bases at V and 0 bases at J, with 24 bases between the two ends. This CDR3 is 17 amino acids long. The CDR3 loop reads CATLRDTTLGYQETQYF. The CDR3 DNA reads TGTGCCACACTGCGGGACACCACCTTGGGGTACCAAGAGACCCAGTACTTC.

V and J are TRBV11-2 and TRBJ2-7; 7 nucleotides align to TRBD2. V was pared by 2 bases and J by 1 base, with 5 bases of the junction left unmatched. Looked up from germline, CDR1 is SGHAT and CDR2 is FQNNGV. The CDR3 consists of 15 residues. The CDR3 here is CASSLQSSGSYEQYF. The CDR3 DNA reads as TGTGCCAGCAGCTTACAGTCTAGCGGTTCCTACGAGCAGTACTTC.

A single count supports this clonotype. One end of the junction does not line up with germline, which may come from a read error. This chain connects TRBV18 to TRBJ2-7; D is perhaps TRBD2 (6 bases). The CDR3 totals 15 residues. Germline V gene lookup returns CDR1 KGHSH and CDR2 LQKENI. CDR3 DNA sequence: TGTGCCAGCTCACCAACAGGACTAAGCTCCTGCGAGCAGTACTTC. The encoded protein is CASSPTGLSSCEQYF.

V is TRBV7-8 and J is TRBJ2-2; D may be TRBD2 (6 bases). V lost 5 bases and J 0 bases, leaving 10 bases between the germline ends. This CDR3 comprises 15 residues. Germline V gives CDR1 SGHVS, CDR2 FQNEAQ. The CDR3 region has the DNA TGTGCCAGCAGCCCCTCGGGGGCGAACACCGGGGAGCTGTTTTTT. Protein: CASSPSGANTGELFF.

The rearrangement joins TRBV27 to TRBJ2-3; perhaps TRBD1 as D (5 bases). Germline V lookup: CDR1 MNHEY, CDR2 SMNVEV (reference sequence). The CDR3 runs to 17 residues. V lost 0 bases, J lost 1 base, and 14 bases lay in between. The chain's CDR3 is CASSLSQTARGTDTQYF. CDR3 in DNA: TGTGCCAGCAGTTTATCGCAGACAGCCAGAGGCACAGATACGCAGTATTTT.

On this clonotype itself: The CDR3 does not close with the conserved phenylalanine or tryptophan, likely indicating a read error. The chain combines TRBV3-1 with TRBJ1-1, with D hard to call. Per germline, CDR1 LGHDT and CDR2 YNNKEL (reference sequence). V was trimmed by 4 bases and J by 4 bases, leaving 13 bases between them. The length of the CDR3 is 14 residues. As DNA, the CDR3 is TGTGCCAGCAGCCGGGGAAGTATTGGCACTGAAGCTTTCTCT. The encoded protein is CASSRGSIGTEAFS.

This clonotype was observed at least ten times. CDR3 bases: TGCAGCGGACACAGGGGAGAGACCCAGTACTTC. It yields the protein CSGHRGETQYF. This chain links TRBV29-1 with TRBJ2-5; 7 bases are a match to TRBD1. This CDR3 comprises 11 residues. CDR1 is SQVTM and CDR2 is ANQGSEA in the germline V gene. With 7 bases clipped from V and 4 bases from J, the junction kept 3 bases outside the gene matches. The variable domain in full, completed from reference TRBV29-1 and TRBJ2-5, reads SAVISQKPSRDICQRGTSLTIQCQVDSQVTMMFWYRQQPGQSLTLIATANQGSEATYESGFVIDKFPISRPNLTFSTLTVSNMSPEDSSIYLCSGHRGETQYFGPGTRLLVL.

This clonotype was seen repeatedly, ten times or more. The gene calls are TRBV28 and TRBJ2-7, with TRBD1 as a possible D gene (5 bases). Trimming removed 2 bases from V and 2 bases from J, with 10 bases in between. From germline, CDR1 is MDHEN and CDR2 SYDVKM. The CDR3 spans 14 residues. For the CDR3, the DNA is TGTGCCAGCAGTTTAAGTGCAGGGACCTACGAGCAGTACTTC. Encoded protein: CASSLSAGTYEQYF.

This clonotype was detected ten times or more. The rearrangement joins TRBV5-1 to TRBJ2-7; D possibly matches TRBD1 or TRBD2 (5 bases each). The V end lost 7 bases, the J end lost 9 bases, and 14 bases lay between the germline ends. The CDR3 totals 11 residues. Germline V gives CDR1 SGHRS, CDR2 YFSETQ. The CDR3 is CASPRESVQYF. DNA of the CDR3: TGCGCCAGCCCCAGGGAGTCGGTGCAGTACTTC. Looking up the rest from reference TRBV5-1 and TRBJ2-7 gives the full variable domain: KAGVTQTPRYLIKTRGQQVTLSCSPISGHRSVSWYQQTPGQGLQFLFEYFSETQRNKGNFPGRFSGRQFSNSRSEMNVSTLELGDSALYLCASPRESVQYFGPGTRLTVT.

The table lists this clonotype with many counts. The chain couples TRBV7-6 to TRBJ2-7; D gene uncertain. Trimming left V 0 bases short and J 2 bases short, with 8 bases between. The germline gives CDR1 SGHVS, CDR2 FNYEAQ. The CDR3 is 14 residues long. This CDR3 is CASSLAPTPYEQYF. CDR3 bases: TGTGCCAGCAGCTTAGCGCCGACTCCCTACGAGCAGTACTTC.

This clonotype was counted many times. The V gene is TRBV28, the J gene TRBJ2-7; 9 bases agree with TRBD1. This CDR3 has 13 amino acids. CDR1 and CDR2 from the germline V gene are MDHEN and SYDVKM. With 5 bases clipped from V and 3 bases from J, the junction kept 2 bases outside the gene matches. The CDR3 DNA reads TGTGCCAGCAGTGGGACAGGGCACTACGAGCAGTACTTC. This encodes CASSGTGHYEQYF. Full variable domain (outside the CDR3, taken from reference TRBV28 and TRBJ2-7): DVKVTQSSRYLVKRTGEKVFLECVQDMDHENMFWYRQDPGLGLRLIYFSYDVKMKEKGDIPEGYSVSREKKERFSLILESASTNQTSMYLCASSGTGHYEQYFGPGTRLTVT.

The table lists this clonotype with many counts. This chain connects TRBV7-9 to TRBJ1-1; 9 bases are a match to TRBD1. Germline V gene sequence: CDR1 SEHNR, CDR2 FQNEAQ (reference sequence). With 5 bases clipped from V and 4 bases from J, the junction kept 8 bases outside the gene matches. The CDR3 length is 15 residues. CDR3 sequence: CASSPFPTGGTEAFF. CDR3 DNA sequence: TGTGCCAGCAGCCCCTTCCCGACAGGGGGCACTGAAGCTTTCTTT.

This rearrangement joins TRBV4-1 to TRBJ2-5, with a tentative D call TRBD2 (7 bases). The CDR3 length is 17 residues. V dropped 4 bases and J dropped 2 bases, with 20 bases sitting between them. The germline V gene encodes CDR1 MGHRA and CDR2 YSYEKL. The CDR3, as DNA: TGCGCCAGCAGCCTCCCTTGGCGGGGGCCCGGTCAAGAGACCCAGTACTTC. As protein: CASSLPWRGPGQETQYF.

Many counts were recorded for this clonotype. This chain joins TRBV2 and TRBJ1-1; D call uncertain. Germline CDR1 is SNHLY and CDR2 is FYNNEI. V was cut by 5 bases and J by 1 base, with 11 bases left in between. The CDR3 has 14 amino acids. CDR3 region: CASSSAGQNTEAFF. In DNA, the CDR3 is TGTGCCAGCAGTTCGGCAGGCCAGAACACTGAAGCTTTCTTT.

This clonotype was seen many times. This rearrangement joins TRBV7-3 to TRBJ2-3, with TRBD1 matching 8 bases. CDR1 and CDR2 from the germline V gene are SGHTA and FQGTGA. With 4 bases clipped from V and 1 base from J, the junction kept 1 base outside the gene matches. The CDR3 totals 14 residues. The CDR3, as DNA: TGTGCCAGCAGCTCGGGACAGGGCACAGATACGCAGTATTTT. It codes for CASSSGQGTDTQYF.

At least ten counts were recorded for this clonotype. The chain couples TRBV27 to TRBJ1-2; tentative D call: TRBD1 (5 bases). Germline V gene data show CDR1 as MNHEY and CDR2 as SMNVEV (reference sequence). The V end was cut by 5 bases, the J end by 4 bases, with 14 bases between. This CDR3 has 14 amino acids. The CDR3 here is CASSQSGRSYGYTF. In DNA form, the CDR3 reads TGTGCCAGCAGTCAATCGGGACGGAGCTATGGCTACACCTTC.